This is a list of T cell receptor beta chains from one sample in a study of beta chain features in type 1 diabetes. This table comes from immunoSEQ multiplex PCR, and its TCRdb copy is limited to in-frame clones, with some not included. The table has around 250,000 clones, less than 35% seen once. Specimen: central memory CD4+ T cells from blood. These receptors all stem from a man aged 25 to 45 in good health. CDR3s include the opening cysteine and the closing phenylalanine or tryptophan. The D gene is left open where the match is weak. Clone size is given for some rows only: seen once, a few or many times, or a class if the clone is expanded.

CASSYSAGRSYNEQFF,TGTGCCAGCAGTTATTCTGCGGGAAGATCGTACAATGAGCAGTTCTTC,.,TRBV6-6,.,TRBJ2-1
CASSPPLSTNEQYF,TGTGCCAGCTCACCACCATTGAGTACTAACGAGCAGTACTTC,.,TRBV18,.,TRBJ2-7
CASSQYRQGMSNQPQHF,TGCGCCAGCAGTCAATATCGACAGGGGATGAGCAATCAGCCCCAGCATTTT,.,TRBV23-1,TRBD1,TRBJ1-5
CASSLEQGTYNEQFF,TGTGCCAGCAGCCTCGAACAGGGTACCTACAATGAGCAGTTCTTC,few,TRBV9,.,TRBJ2-1
CSVEPGGRTGELFF,TGCAGCGTTGAACCAGGGGGCCGAACCGGGGAGCTGTTTTTT,few,TRBV29-1,TRBD1,TRBJ2-2
CASSSGLPLYEQYF,TGTGCCAGCAGCTCAGGATTACCTCTCTACGAGCAGTACTTC,.,TRBV11-2,.,TRBJ2-7
CASVPDSSYNSPLHF,TGTGCCAGCGTCCCTGACAGCTCCTATAATTCACCCCTCCACTTT,.,TRBV2,.,TRBJ1-6
CAISESGTSTDTQYF,TGTGCCATCAGTGAGTCGGGGACAAGCACAGATACGCAGTATTTT,few,TRBV10-3,.,TRBJ2-3
CASSLDGGAENEQFF,TGTGCCAGCAGCTTGGACGGGGGGGCCGAGAATGAGCAGTTCTTC,.,TRBV5-4,TRBD2,TRBJ2-1
CSVDFVGNEQFF,TGCAGCGTGGACTTCGTTGGCAATGAGCAGTTCTTC,.,TRBV29-1,.,TRBJ2-1
CASSLAGSGIQYF,TGTGCCAGCAGCTTAGCAGGGTCGGGCATTCAGTACTTC,.,TRBV11-2,.,TRBJ2-4
CASNPGVGNSPLHF,TGTGCCAGCAATCCAGGGGTCGGGAATTCACCCCTCCACTTT,.,TRBV5-8,.,TRBJ1-6
CATSGKGRTTVGELFF,TGTGCCACCAGCGGAAAGGGACGGACGACCGTCGGGGAGCTGTTTTTT,few,TRBV15,.,TRBJ2-2
CASSPVRLHNEQFF,TGTGCCAGCTCACCAGTCAGGCTGCACAATGAGCAGTTCTTC,few,TRBV18,.,TRBJ2-1
CAISGGQEGTGELFF,TGTGCCATCAGTGGGGGCCAGGAGGGCACCGGGGAGCTGTTTTTT,few,TRBV10-3,.,TRBJ2-2
CASSERGRGTDTQYF,TGTGCCAGCAGTGAACGGGGACGTGGGACAGATACGCAGTATTTT,.,TRBV6-1,.,TRBJ2-3
CASSQDSGIQYF,TGTGCCAGCAGCCAGGACTCTGGCATTCAGTACTTC,few,TRBV11-3,.,TRBJ2-4
CASSLQSQGSTGELFF,TGTGCCAGCAGCTTACAGTCACAGGGAAGCACCGGGGAGCTGTTTTTT,.,TRBV7-9,.,TRBJ2-2
CASTYMNEQFF,TGTGCCAGCACCTACATGAATGAGCAGTTCTTC,many,TRBV6-5,.,TRBJ2-1
CASSAGLAGAGETQYF,TGTGCCAGCAGCGCTGGACTAGCGGGAGCAGGAGAGACCCAGTACTTC,.,TRBV5-6,TRBD2,TRBJ2-5
CASSLTSGRGGYEQYF,TGTGCCAGCAGCCTGACTAGCGGGAGAGGGGGTTACGAGCAGTACTTC,few,TRBV7-2,TRBD2,TRBJ2-7
CASSSGLRNEQFF,TGTGCCAGCAGTTCCGGGCTAAGGAATGAGCAGTTCTTC,.,TRBV2,.,TRBJ2-1